This TCR beta chain stems from a study of cytomegalovirus exposure and HLA in healthy donors (TCRdb year 2017). About the study as a whole: In an earlier analysis of under 600 of the donors, about 270 Gb of sequence data and 117 million unique TCR beta sequences from some 170 million T cells were reported. An early release that covered 500 to 800 HLA-typed donors contained about 300 gigabases of sequencing data and about 93 million unique TCR sequences. The genetic ancestry cluster associated with self-reported Caucasian donors included roughly four fifths of the roughly 410 genotyped donors. The study aimed to test whether signatures of past pathogen exposure could be identified by cataloging public T cell receptors. The study used immunosequencing to profile the T cell repertoires of 670 or so subjects and linked those repertoires to cytomegalovirus serostatus. Besides the first cohort of more than 650 subjects, a separate validation cohort made up of 120 or so different subjects was used. To predict cytomegalovirus infection status, the study combined high-throughput TCR immunosequencing, statistical association of individual TCRs with disease status, and machine learning. A later analysis re-examined previously published TCR beta repertoires from more than 550 donors and added high-resolution HLA genotyping to investigate patterns of TCR occurrence. Rather than using new phenotypic data, the later analysis identified candidate immune exposures from TCR beta sequences and from how often those sequences occurred across donors. In an earlier analysis of roughly 600 of the donors, high-throughput TCR beta sequencing was used to judge whether each TCR beta V gene segment behaved as functional or pseudogenic. Alongside the repertoire data, information on donor age, sex, ethnicity and CMV serostatus was compiled. Genome-wide SNP genotypes for about 65% of the roughly 700 donors were used in a later genetic analysis, which treated that subset as a discovery cohort. All discovery cohort repertoires had been generated using a single sequencing platform. HLA typing included class I and class II loci at four-digit resolution. The number of typed donors differed by locus: about 620-640 for A, B, C, DRB1 and DQB1; approximately 530 for DQA1; 606 for DPA1; and around 450 for DPB1. About 5 DR-DQ haplotypes were handled as single units for association and clustering, since linkage in the cohort was strong. Among 350 to 400 genotyped donors of the cohort, an average of around 240,000 unique TCR beta nucleotide sequences were sequenced per donor, roughly 20% of them non-productive. General findings and caveats noted by the study authors: According to a later genetic analysis, donors in an Asian-associated ancestry cluster had fewer N-insertions in productive TCRs than the approximately 610-donor mean. In a later analysis, several top co-occurrence clusters were reported to appear linked to parvovirus B19, influenza, CMV and Epstein-Barr virus. Assigning TCR associations to individual alleles was difficult when HLA alleles, especially DR and DQ, strongly co-occurred. CMV serostatus was the only immune exposure information available for the cohort. Linkage disequilibrium might explain the correlated functional status among segregating V segments, but an unknown experimental factor could not be excluded. A further reported finding was that TCR beta sequences accurately predicted the HLA-A and HLA-B alleles for most subjects in the first cohort. A few of the identified cytomegalovirus-associated TCR beta chains were confirmed in vitro to be specific for cytomegalovirus antigens. The study gave a list of some 150 TCR beta chains associated with cytomegalovirus. In a later genetic analysis, a missense DCLRE1C variant was associated with V-gene and J-gene trimming of TCR beta chains, and the association was replicated in an independent cohort. The classifier was reported to diagnose cytomegalovirus status with high specificity and sensitivity in both the original cohort and the validation cohort. A later analysis found that HLA-associated TCR beta chains were more clonally expanded and had lower generation probabilities than equally common non-associated chains. Sequencing depth was assumed to be roughly uniform across donors in the presence/absence analyses, though that assumption may not hold. Because HLA typing was unavailable for some donors at each locus, only the typed subset was used in association tests. The cohort was sequenced for TCR beta chains only, and without alpha or paired-chain data the features that could be detected were limited. According to a later analysis, most CMV-associated TCR beta chains appeared to be HLA-restricted, and the HLA associations seemed to be driven largely by CMV exposure. It was suggested by the authors that the approach could potentially be generalized to other disease states and immunological phenotypes. The earlier analysis of approximately 560 of the donors excluded roughly 17 rarely observed V segments, including chromosome 9 orphons, because counts were too low. Most TCR sequences were seen in very few donors, while some public TCRs were found in many individuals. Broadly in line with IMGT annotations, most TCR beta V segments showed up in productive rearrangements about 87% or about 30% of the time in an earlier analysis of a few hundred of the donors. A cluster of highly shared sequence variants was judged likely to be a technical artifact of the sequencing pipeline. The 87-base-pair reads could not distinguish some IMGT-functional V segments, including TRBV6-2 and TRBV6-3, so those segments were excluded. According to a later analysis, TCR association rates differed among HLA loci, with DRB1 alleles showing the most associated TCRs and HLA-C alleles showing the fewest. In a later analysis, around 15,000 TCR beta sequences were associated with specific HLA alleles at a false discovery rate of 0.05.

The cohort comprised 550 to 700 healthy bone marrow donors. At the time of sampling, all cohort members were nominally healthy, though unrecorded immune exposures were likely present. The donor tested CMV seronegative and was one of the 352 seronegative cohort members. Every donor gave a peripheral blood sample, and the peripheral blood mononuclear cells from that sample were used for TCR beta sequencing. Genomic DNA extraction from the blood cell samples was performed with the Qiagen DNeasy Blood Extraction Kit. Based on the germline V gene, the CDR1 and CDR2 sequences are MGHDK and SYGVNS. V gives up 5 bases and J gives up 3 bases, and the segment between their germline ends measures 13 bases. Reading from cysteine to phenylalanine, the CDR3 counts 15 amino acids. The sequence is cut down to CDR3 DNA, 45 bases in frame from base 1. This clone showed up just a few times. Its antigen is not yet known. No clone much larger than this one lies a single base away; base qualities are absent.

The protocol used for the library was the immunoSEQ multiplex PCR assay. For the multiplex PCR, a mixture combining 60 forward primers for TCR Vbeta segments and 13 reverse primers for TCR Jbeta segments was used. The CDR3 region of rearranged TCR beta genes was amplified from genomic DNA by a multiplex PCR assay. On the Illumina HiSeq System, the amplified TCR beta libraries were sequenced as 87-base-pair reads. The authors' pipeline ran thus. A later analysis tallied around 80 million unique TCR beta chains across the roughly 610 repertoires, and about 10 million of those chains were shared by two or more donors. A nearest-neighbor algorithm error-corrected the raw reads and collapsed the reads into unique sequences, merging closely related sequences to remove PCR and sequencing errors. V, D and J gene segments were assigned by aligning CDR3 sequences to IMGT reference sequences. For a sequence to be retained, a match of at least six nucleotides was required to both a V gene segment and a J gene segment. A rearrangement was called productive if the CDR3 had no stop codons and remained in frame with V and J, and every other rearrangement was called non-productive. CDR3 was defined by IMGT convention, running from the second conserved V-encoded cysteine to the conserved J-encoded phenylalanine. The earlier analysis of about 620 of the donors excluded sequences that lacked an unambiguous match to a single V gene segment. An earlier analysis of 587 of the donors called V segments functional above 56.7% productive rearrangements and segregating when the between-donor standard deviation exceeded 5%. To diagnose cytomegalovirus status from the catalog of TCR beta chain sequences, a statistical classification framework was built. In a later analysis, TCR nucleotide sequences were compared against IMGT/GENE-DB human TR gene sequences so that V and J genes could be assigned. Using the TCRdist pipeline, a later analysis assigned CDR3 sequences along with most-parsimonious VDJ recombination scenarios. In a later analysis, each TCR beta chain was defined by its CDR3 amino acid sequence together with its V-gene family, and reads without a unique V-gene family were excluded. In a later analysis, 450 to 600 highly shared, low-generation-probability nucleotide sequences were removed to address suspected cross-contamination and a sequencing artifact. In a later analysis, a clonal expansion index for each public chain was calculated from normalized within-repertoire ranks of inferred template counts. Generation probabilities in a later analysis came from a VDJ recombination model fitted to out-of-frame rearrangements, and those results were checked against IGoR. A later analysis scored TCR-TCR, TCR-HLA and TCR-CMV co-occurrence with hypergeometric tests, applying a repertoire-size bias correction to TCR pairs. False discovery rates were estimated in a later analysis by permuting HLA or CMV assignments 20 times. In a later analysis, co-occurring TCRs were grouped using DBSCAN, with TCRdist sequence similarity added in when clustering inside HLA-allele-positive subsets. For co-occurrence clustering, repertoires with fewer than 30,000 or more than 120,000 public chains were excluded, along with about five repertoires with anomalous nucleotide sharing. TCRdb stores this immuneACCESS table with in-frame sequences only. Part of the clones is absent; in the studies checked, under half of the shortfall reflects unresolved V genes, and no reason is known for the rest. V and J calls and clone size come straight from that table; D and trimming were deduced from the DNA. The sample yields around 150,000 clones; about three quarters were counted once. The ten biggest clones cover under 4.5% of the sample.

The rearrangement joined TRBV25-1 to TRBJ2-2; a tentative D match to TRBD2 spans 6 bases. This receptor was identified in a man younger than 35 in good health and CMV-seronegative. Sequencing was carried out using PBMCs. The nucleotide sequence is given as TGTGCCAGCAGTAGACTAGGGATGGACACCGGGGAGCTGTTTTTT. The resulting protein is CASSRLGMDTGELFF.